Sequencing of this TCR beta chain was carried out in a study of CD8 T cells in ankylosing spondylitis. TCRdb processed the 5' RACE reads anew with MiXCR; each CDR3 protein has one entry. The sample records about 160,000 distinct CDR3 sequences, around 20% being singletons. This clonotype has more than one count but fewer than ten. Germline V gene sequence: CDR1 KGHDR, CDR2 SFDVKD. V lost 1 base to trimming and J lost 4 bases; unmatched junction nucleotides: 5. This CDR3 is 16 amino acids long. Sequencing used blood, either unsorted or a sorted T cell fraction (not recorded which). V and J are TRBV24-1 and TRBJ2-1; 8 bases agree with TRBD2. The sequence derives from a male donor with ankylosing spondylitis or in good health (not recorded which). CDR3 sequence (DNA): TGTGCCACCAGTGATTTTGGTGCTAGCGGGTACAATGAGCAGTTCTTC. The encoded protein is CATSDFGASGYNEQFF.